Listed below are T cell receptor beta chains from one sample, sequenced in a study of shared clonotypes between healthy human individuals. Assay used: immunoSEQ multiplex PCR; TCRdb lists only in-frame clones, some missing. The sample lists 550,000 to 850,000 clones, 74% seen once, with under 2% in the top ten. The sequencing sample was made of memory CD4+ T cells sorted from blood. These receptors were obtained from a woman aged 30 to 39 in good health. The CDR3 runs from the conserved cysteine through the conserved F or W. A D gene is named only where the DNA matches it firmly. Not all rows give a size; the values are once, few, many and, for expanded clones, a class.

d_call j_call clone_size v_call cdr3_nt cdr3_aa
TRBD1 TRBJ2-3 few TRBV5-4 TGTGCCAGCATCCGACAGGGGGCCGGAGATACGCAGTATTTT CASIRQGAGDTQYF
- TRBJ2-5 once TRBV2 TGTGCCAGCAGTGGCCCATCCGGGGCCCAAGAGACCCAGTACTTC CASSGPSGAQETQYF
- TRBJ1-2 once TRBV28 TGTGCCAGCAGTTTGACTTCGACATACGGCTACACCTTC CASSLTSTYGYTF
- TRBJ2-2 - TRBV29-1 TGCAGCGTTCAGAGGACAGCCTTCACCGGGGAGCTGTTTTTT CSVQRTAFTGELFF
- TRBJ2-5 - TRBV5-6 TGTGCCAGCAGCTTGGAAGGCCGGGGCCCAGAGACCCAGTACTTC CASSLEGRGPETQYF
- TRBJ2-3 few TRBV19 TGTGCCAGTACCTCATGGGGGGGCGCGGATACAGATACGCAGTATTTT CASTSWGGADTDTQYF
TRBD1 TRBJ2-2 few TRBV5-8 TGTGCCAGCAGTCGGGACAGGTTATCCACCGGGGAGCTGTTTTTT CASSRDRLSTGELFF
- TRBJ1-5 - TRBV7-6 TGTGCCAGCAGCTTATCTGGGGGAGGCAATCAGCCCCAGCATTTT CASSLSGGGNQPQHF
- TRBJ1-2 - TRBV28 TGTGCCAGCACCAAATTATCTGGGGGCTACACCTTC CASTKLSGGYTF
TRBD2 TRBJ2-1 - TRBV6-6 TGTGCCAGCAGTTCCCCAGCGGGAGGTCTCTACAATGAGCAGTTCTTC CASSSPAGGLYNEQFF
- TRBJ1-3 once TRBV29-1 TGCAGCGTTGGGCCGGACTCTGGAAACACCATATATTTT CSVGPDSGNTIYF
- TRBJ1-1 - TRBV11-2 TGTGCCAGCAGGCCACCCGCTGGAACTGAAGCTTTCTTT CASRPPAGTEAFF
- TRBJ2-7 few TRBV5-1 TGCGCCAGCAGCACAGACAGATACGAGCAGTACTTC CASSTDRYEQYF
TRBD1 TRBJ2-7 - TRBV7-2 TGTGCCAGCAGCTTAGGGGACAGGGGGCGGGACGAGCAGTACTTC CASSLGDRGRDEQYF
- TRBJ1-1 - TRBV25-1 TGTGCCAGCAGCTCGAGGGAAACAGGGCCGACTGAAGCTTTCTTT CASSSRETGPTEAFF
TRBD2 TRBJ2-7 - TRBV4-1 TGCGCCAGCAGCCAAGAGAAACCTAGCGGGCTTTACGAGCAGTACTTC CASSQEKPSGLYEQYF
TRBD1 TRBJ1-1 - TRBV28 TGTGCCAGCAACTTCCCGAGAGGAGGGGGCGCGACTGAAGCTTTCTTT CASNFPRGGGATEAFF
- TRBJ2-1 - TRBV2 TGTGCCAGCAGTGAATTGGCGGGATGGCGAGGTGAGCAGTTCTTC CASSELAGWRGEQFF
- TRBJ2-2 once TRBV2 TGTGCCAGCAGCAGGGACGGACTTCTAGAGCTGTTTTTT CASSRDGLLELFF
- TRBJ1-2 few TRBV25-1 TGTGCCAGTCGGACAGATCATGGCTACACCTTC CASRTDHGYTF
TRBD1 TRBJ2-1 - TRBV11-2 TGTGCCAGCAGCAGTGCGACAGGGATCAATGAGCAGTTCTTC CASSSATGINEQFF
- TRBJ2-7 - TRBV5-1 TGCGCCAGCAGCGAGATTTGGGGGGCTCAAGACGAGCAGTACTTC CASSEIWGAQDEQYF
- TRBJ1-2 - TRBV4-2 TGTGCCAGCAGCCAAGATAGAGGGGCCCTCTATGGCTACACCTTC CASSQDRGALYGYTF
- TRBJ2-6 - TRBV9 TGTGCCAGCAGCGCCAGTAACTCTGGGGCCAACGTCCTGACTTTC CASSASNSGANVLTF
TRBD2 TRBJ2-7 - TRBV5-6 TGTGCCAGCAGCTCCTCGGGACTAGGGTCCTACGAGCAGTACTTC CASSSSGLGSYEQYF
- TRBJ1-5 - TRBV6-1 TGTGCCAGCAGCCAAGGGGGTAGCAATCAGCCCCAGCATTTT CASSQGGSNQPQHF
TRBD2 TRBJ2-5 - TRBV4-2 TGTGCCAGCAGCCCCCTGCAAAAGCTAGCGGGAGGCCGGGAGACCCAGTACTTC CASSPLQKLAGGRETQYF
- TRBJ2-4 - TRBV5-6 TGTGCCAGCAGCTTGAGGGAGAACATTCAGTACTTC CASSLRENIQYF
- TRBJ1-1 - TRBV6-5 TGTGCCAGCAGTCCCGGATGGCAGGGTAATGCTTTCTTT CASSPGWQGNAFF
- TRBJ2-3 - TRBV10-3 TGTGCCATCAGTGATGAGGGTCCGCAGTATTTT CAISDEGPQYF
- TRBJ1-1 - TRBV28 TGTGCCAGCAGTTTTTACCAGGGGGCTTTCTTT CASSFYQGAFF
- TRBJ1-1 few TRBV5-1 TGCGCCAGCAGCTTGGAGGGGAGAGCTTTCTTT CASSLEGRAFF
- TRBJ1-2 - TRBV20-1 TGCAGTGCTCTGGACGGAATTGGCTACACCTTC CSALDGIGYTF
TRBD1 TRBJ1-2 few TRBV28 TGTGCCAGCAGGGGGGAGCGGGACAGGGTTTTC CASRGERDRVF
- TRBJ2-7 - TRBV5-4 TGTGCCAGCAGCTCGGGGGTGGGGCACCTAGTTTACGAGCAGTACTTC CASSSGVGHLVYEQYF
- TRBJ2-7 few TRBV10-3 TGTGCCATTCGGACGACCGGGACCAGAGCCTACGAGCAGTACTTC CAIRTTGTRAYEQYF
TRBD2 TRBJ2-3 - TRBV19 TGTGCCAGTAGTATGCTAGCGGGAGCCCGCACAGATACGCAGTATTTT CASSMLAGARTDTQYF
TRBD1 TRBJ1-1 - TRBV28 TGTGCCAGCAGCCCGGGACAGGGGAACACTGAAGCTTTCTTT CASSPGQGNTEAFF
- TRBJ1-1 - TRBV20-1 TGCAGTGCTAGAGGACTTGAAGCTTTCTTT CSARGLEAFF
- TRBJ1-1 - TRBV6-1 TGTGCCAGCGAACAGAATGAAGCTTTCTTT CASEQNEAFF
TRBD1 TRBJ1-1 many TRBV7-9 TGTGCCAGCAGCTCGGGACAGCCGGGGACTGAAGCTTTCTTT CASSSGQPGTEAFF
TRBD1 TRBJ2-2 - TRBV28 TGTGCCAGCAGCTTAACCGGGACAGGGAACGGGGAGCTGTTTTTT CASSLTGTGNGELFF
TRBD1 TRBJ2-7 few TRBV28 TGTGCCAGCAGTTCCACCGGGACAGGGCACTACGAGCAGTACTTC CASSSTGTGHYEQYF
TRBD1 TRBJ2-1 - TRBV19 TGTGCCAGTAAAGGCTCGCCGACAGGGCTTACTGAGCAGTTCTTC CASKGSPTGLTEQFF
TRBD1 TRBJ2-7 - TRBV27 TGTGCCAGCAGTAGGACAGGGAACGAGCAGTACTTC CASSRTGNEQYF
- TRBJ2-1 - TRBV7-2 TGTGCCAGCAGCTACGACTCCTACAATGAGCAGTTCTTC CASSYDSYNEQFF
- TRBJ1-4 once TRBV28 TGTGCCAGCAGTTTACCCCAGGGTTTCTTAGAAAAACTGTTTTTT CASSLPQGFLEKLFF
TRBD2 TRBJ2-6 - TRBV10-2 TGCGCCAGCAGGGGGGATCTAGCGGGAGTGGCCTCTGGGGCCAACGTCCTGACTTTC CASRGDLAGVASGANVLTF
- TRBJ2-7 - TRBV28 TGTGCCAGCAGTTTCGTAAGTAGGCCCCAAGGTTACGAGCAGTACTTC CASSFVSRPQGYEQYF
- TRBJ1-4 - TRBV7-8 TGTGCCAGCAGCATCGACAGGCCGGGGGGTAATGAAAAACTGTTTTTT CASSIDRPGGNEKLFF
- TRBJ1-3 - TRBV5-1 TGCGCCAGCAGCCGGGACACCAACTCTGGAAACACCATATATTTT CASSRDTNSGNTIYF